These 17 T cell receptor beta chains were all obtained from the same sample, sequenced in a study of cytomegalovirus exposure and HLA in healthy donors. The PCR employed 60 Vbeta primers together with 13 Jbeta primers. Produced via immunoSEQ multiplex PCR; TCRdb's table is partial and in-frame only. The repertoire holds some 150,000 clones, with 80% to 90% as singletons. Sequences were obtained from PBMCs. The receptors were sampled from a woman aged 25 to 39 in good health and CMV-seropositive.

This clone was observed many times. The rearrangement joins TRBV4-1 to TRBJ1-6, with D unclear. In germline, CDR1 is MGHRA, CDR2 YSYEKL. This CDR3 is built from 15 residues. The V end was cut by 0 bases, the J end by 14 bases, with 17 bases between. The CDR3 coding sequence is TGCGCCAGCAGCCAAGAGTTACGAGGGCCCGAGGCCCTCCACTTT. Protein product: CASSQELRGPEALHF.

The CDR3 sequence: CASSYSRSSYEQYF. CDR3 nucleotide sequence: TGTGCCAGCAGTTACTCGAGGAGCTCCTACGAGCAGTACTTC. V is TRBV6-5 and J is TRBJ2-7; D gene uncertain. CDR3 size: 14 residues. The germline V gene has CDR1 MNHEY and CDR2 SVGAGI. With 0 bases removed from V and 0 bases from J, the gap between germline ends came to 6 bases.

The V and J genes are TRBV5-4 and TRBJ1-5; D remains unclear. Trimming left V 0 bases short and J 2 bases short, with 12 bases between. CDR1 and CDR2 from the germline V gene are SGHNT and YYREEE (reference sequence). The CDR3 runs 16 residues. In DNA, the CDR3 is TGTGCCAGCAGCTTGGCGGGTGTGACGGGCAATCAGCCCCAGCATTTT. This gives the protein CASSLAGVTGNQPQHF. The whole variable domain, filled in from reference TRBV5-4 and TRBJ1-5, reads ETGVTQSPTHLIKTRGQQVTLRCSSQSGHNTVSWYQQALGQGPQFIFQYYREEENGRGNFPPRFSGLQFPNYSSELNVNALELDDSALYLCASSLAGVTGNQPQHFGDGTRLSIL.

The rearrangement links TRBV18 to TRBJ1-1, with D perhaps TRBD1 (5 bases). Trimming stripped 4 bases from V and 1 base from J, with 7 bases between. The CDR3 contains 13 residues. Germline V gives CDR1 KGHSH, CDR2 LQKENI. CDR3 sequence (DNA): TGTGCCAGCTCACAAGGGGAGAACACTGAAGCTTTCTTT. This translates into CASSQGENTEAFF.

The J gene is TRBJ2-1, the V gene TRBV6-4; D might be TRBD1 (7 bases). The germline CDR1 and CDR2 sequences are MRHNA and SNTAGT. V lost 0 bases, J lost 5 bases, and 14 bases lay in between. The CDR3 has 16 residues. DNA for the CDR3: TGTGCCAGCAGTGACTCGGTCAGGGGGGACCACAATGAGCAGTTCTTC. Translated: CASSDSVRGDHNEQFF.

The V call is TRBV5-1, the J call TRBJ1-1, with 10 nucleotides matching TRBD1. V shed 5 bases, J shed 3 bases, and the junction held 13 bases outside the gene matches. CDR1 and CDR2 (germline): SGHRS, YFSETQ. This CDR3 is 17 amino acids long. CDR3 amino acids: CASSRKTGGGSDTEAFF. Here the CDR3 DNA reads TGCGCCAGCAGTCGGAAGACAGGGGGCGGTTCGGACACTGAAGCTTTCTTT.

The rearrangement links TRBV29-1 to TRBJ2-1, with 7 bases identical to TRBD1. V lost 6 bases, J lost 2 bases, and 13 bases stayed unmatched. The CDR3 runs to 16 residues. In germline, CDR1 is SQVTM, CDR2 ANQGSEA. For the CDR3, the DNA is TGCAGCGTACAGCTAAAACAGGGGAAAGCCTACAATGAGCAGTTCTTC. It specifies CSVQLKQGKAYNEQFF.

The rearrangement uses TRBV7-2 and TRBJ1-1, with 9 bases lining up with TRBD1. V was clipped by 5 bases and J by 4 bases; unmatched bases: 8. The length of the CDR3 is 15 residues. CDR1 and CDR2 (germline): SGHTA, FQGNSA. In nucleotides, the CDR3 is TGTGCCAGCAGCAAACAGGGGGCGGTGGGCACTGAAGCTTTCTTT. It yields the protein CASSKQGAVGTEAFF.

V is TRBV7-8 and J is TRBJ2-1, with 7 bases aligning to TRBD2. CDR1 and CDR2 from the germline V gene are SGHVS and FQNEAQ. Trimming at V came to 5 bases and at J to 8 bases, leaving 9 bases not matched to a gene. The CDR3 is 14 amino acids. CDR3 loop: CASSPTSSEDEQFF. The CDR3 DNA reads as TGTGCCAGCAGCCCGACTAGCAGCGAGGATGAGCAGTTCTTC.

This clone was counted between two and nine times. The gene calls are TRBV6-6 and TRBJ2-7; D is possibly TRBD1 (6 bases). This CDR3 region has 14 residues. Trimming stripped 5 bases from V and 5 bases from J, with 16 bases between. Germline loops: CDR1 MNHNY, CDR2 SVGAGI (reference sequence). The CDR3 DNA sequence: TGTGCCAGCAGTCATCTCTCGGACAGAGACGAGCAGTACTTC. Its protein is CASSHLSDRDEQYF.

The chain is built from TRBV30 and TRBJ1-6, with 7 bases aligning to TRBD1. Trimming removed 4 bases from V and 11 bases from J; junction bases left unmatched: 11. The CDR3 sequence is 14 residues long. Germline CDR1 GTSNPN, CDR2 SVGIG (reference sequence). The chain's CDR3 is CAWNLQGMVAPLHF. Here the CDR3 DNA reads TGTGCCTGGAACTTACAGGGGATGGTGGCACCCCTCCACTTT. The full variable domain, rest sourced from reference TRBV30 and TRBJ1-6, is SQTIHQWPATLVQPVGSPLSLECTVEGTSNPNLYWYRQAAGRGLQLLFYSVGIGQISSEVPQNLSASRPQDRQFILSSKKLLLSDSGFYLCAWNLQGMVAPLHFGNGTRLTVT.

The CDR3 is CASSSRQGDPYEQYF. The CDR3 nucleotides read TGTGCCAGCAGTAGTAGGCAGGGGGATCCCTACGAGCAGTACTTC. The genes are TRBV4-2 and TRBJ2-7, with TRBD1 matching over 7 bases. From germline, CDR1 is LGHNA and CDR2 YNFKEQ. This CDR3 region has 15 residues. V was clipped by 6 bases and J by 2 bases; unmatched bases: 10.

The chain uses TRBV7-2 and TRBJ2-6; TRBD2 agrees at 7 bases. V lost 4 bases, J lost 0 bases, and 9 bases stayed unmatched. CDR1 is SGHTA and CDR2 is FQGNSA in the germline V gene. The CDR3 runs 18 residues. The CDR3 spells CASSSPGGGSSGANVLTF. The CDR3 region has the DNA TGTGCCAGCAGCTCACCCGGCGGGGGAAGCTCTGGGGCCAACGTCCTGACTTTC.

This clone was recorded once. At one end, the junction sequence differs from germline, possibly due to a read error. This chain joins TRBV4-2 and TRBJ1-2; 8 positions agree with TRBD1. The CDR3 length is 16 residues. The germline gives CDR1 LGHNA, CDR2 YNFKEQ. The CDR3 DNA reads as TGTGCCAGAAGCCAGGGAGGGGACAGGAGCAACTATGGCTACACCTTC. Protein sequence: CARSQGGDRSNYGYTF.

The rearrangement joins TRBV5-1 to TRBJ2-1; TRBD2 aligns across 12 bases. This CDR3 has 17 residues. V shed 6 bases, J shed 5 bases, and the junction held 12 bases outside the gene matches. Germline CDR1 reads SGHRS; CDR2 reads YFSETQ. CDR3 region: CASNLLAGGLTDNEQFF. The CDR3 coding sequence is TGCGCCAGCAACCTACTAGCGGGGGGCCTGACCGACAATGAGCAGTTCTTC.

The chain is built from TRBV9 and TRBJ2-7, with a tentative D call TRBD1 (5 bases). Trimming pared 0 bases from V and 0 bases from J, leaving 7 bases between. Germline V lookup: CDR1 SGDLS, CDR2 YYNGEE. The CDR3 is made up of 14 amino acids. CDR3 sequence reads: CASSVEGDSYEQYF. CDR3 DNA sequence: TGTGCCAGCAGCGTAGAAGGGGACTCCTACGAGCAGTACTTC.

The CDR3 protein is CASSYLQGDMDTEAFF. CDR3 sequence (DNA): TGCGCCAGCAGCTACTTACAGGGGGATATGGACACTGAAGCTTTCTTT. The genes are TRBV4-3 and TRBJ1-1, with TRBD1 matching over 8 bases. The V and J ends lost 5 bases and 3 bases, in that order; junction bases with no gene match: 11. The V gene's germline CDR1 is LGHNA and CDR2 YSLEER. The CDR3 is 16 amino acids.